Presented here are 29 T cell receptor beta chains from one specimen sequenced in a study of T cell responses to AZD1222 COVID-19 vaccine. The assay was immunoSEQ multiplex PCR, and TCRdb's table has in-frame clones only and misses some. The table shows over 85,000 clones, with 85% to 90% occurring only once. The sequencing used peripheral blood, collected on day 0 of AZD1222 vaccination. The receptors originated from an adult in good health.

The chain combines TRBV27 with TRBJ1-1, with 8 bases identical to TRBD1. The CDR3 is 15 amino acids. With V trimmed by 5 bases and J by 1 base, 6 bases remained unmatched. Germline lookup yields CDR1 MNHEY and CDR2 SMNVEV (reference sequence). In DNA form, the CDR3 reads TGTGCCAGCAGTACTGTAACAGGGGGGAACACTGAAGCTTTCTTT. Translating gives CASSTVTGGNTEAFF.

The chain joins TRBV2 to TRBJ2-7; D assignment may be TRBD1 or TRBD2 (7 bases each). Germline CDR1 reads SNHLY; CDR2 reads FYNNEI. V was shortened by 1 base and J by 4 bases, with 20 bases between the two germline ends. This CDR3 region has 17 residues. The CDR3, as DNA: TGTGCCAGCAGTGAAGTATTATTTTACAGGGGAGGGTACGAGCAGTACTTC. This codes for CASSEVLFYRGGYEQYF.

This chain joins TRBV30 and TRBJ1-1; TRBD1 might be the D (6 bases). V shed 4 bases and J shed 7 bases, with 22 bases lying between them. This CDR3 has 15 amino acids. Germline loops: CDR1 GTSNPN, CDR2 SVGIG (reference sequence). The CDR3 DNA reads as TGTGCCTGGACTGGGGGCGAGGGTTTCTCGATTGAAGCTTTCTTT. It yields the protein CAWTGGEGFSIEAFF.

The V gene is TRBV19, the J gene TRBJ2-6, with a possible D match to TRBD1 (5 bases). The CDR3 length is 17 residues. V gave up 3 bases and J gave up 0 bases, with 12 bases separating them. The germline V gene has CDR1 LNHDA and CDR2 SQIVND (reference sequence). The CDR3 loop is CASSIASTDSGANVLTF. The CDR3 nucleotides read TGTGCCAGTAGTATCGCATCGACAGACTCTGGGGCCAACGTCCTGACTTTC.

In regard to this clone: Other DNA sequences of this sample code for an identical CDR3. The V gene is TRBV18, the J gene TRBJ1-4; no firm D call. The ends were cut back, 3 bases at V and 8 bases at J, with 13 bases in the middle. Germline V gene lookup returns CDR1 KGHSH and CDR2 LQKENI. The CDR3 has 14 amino acids. CDR3 sequence: CASSPPPGSEKLFF. CDR3 coding DNA: TGTGCCAGCTCACCCCCCCCGGGGTCCGAAAAACTGTTTTTT.

V is TRBV19 and J is TRBJ1-6, with 8 bases lining up with TRBD1. The junction had 7 bases not matched to a gene; V was cut back by 4 bases and J by 8 bases. The CDR3 runs 15 residues. CDR1 and CDR2 (germline): LNHDA, SQIVND (reference sequence). CDR3 amino acids: CASSNDRGQYSPLHF. The DNA for the CDR3 is TGTGCCAGTAGTAACGACAGGGGACAATATTCACCCCTCCACTTT.

The chain is built from TRBV27 and TRBJ2-5; 7 bases line up with TRBD2. Per germline, CDR1 MNHEY and CDR2 SMNVEV (reference sequence). J lost 5 bases, V lost 6 bases, and 9 bases had no gene match. The CDR3 length is 14 residues. The CDR3 loop is CASRLRGGAETQYF. The CDR3 DNA reads as TGTGCCAGCAGGCTGCGGGGAGGGGCGGAGACCCAGTACTTC.

The chain has TRBV5-1 and TRBJ1-2; D not resolved. Trimming removed 3 bases at V and 7 bases at J, with 13 bases between. The CDR3 extends over 13 amino acids. Germline assignment: CDR1 SGHRS and CDR2 YFSETQ. As DNA, the CDR3 is TGCGCCAGCAGCTCTCCAGGTGCAGCTGGCTACACCTTC. It specifies CASSSPGAAGYTF.

J is TRBJ1-1 and V is TRBV7-6; a weak D match, TRBD1 (5 bases). Germline V gives CDR1 SGHVS, CDR2 FNYEAQ. The CDR3 covers 15 residues. V was shortened by 8 bases and J by 1 base, with 17 bases between the two germline ends. The CDR3 bases are TGTGCCAGCGGGGAGCAGGGCGGGAGGAACACTGAAGCTTTCTTT. Translation: CASGEQGGRNTEAFF. The full variable domain, rest sourced from reference TRBV7-6 and TRBJ1-1, is GAGVSQSPRYKVTKRGQDVALRCDPISGHVSLYWYRQALGQGPEFLTYFNYEAQQDKSGLPNDRFSAERPEGSISTLTIQRTEQRDSAMYRCASGEQGGRNTEAFFGQGTRLTVV.

The chain uses TRBV7-9 and TRBJ1-1; tentative D call: TRBD1 (6 bases). From germline, CDR1 is SEHNR and CDR2 FQNEAQ (reference sequence). Deletions cut 5 bases from V and 8 bases from J, with 9 bases between. The CDR3 spans 11 residues. DNA for the CDR3: TGTGCCAGCAGCCGCGGACAGGAAGCTTTCTTT. Translating it yields CASSRGQEAFF.

The chain recombines TRBV6-6 with TRBJ2-1; D might be TRBD2 (6 bases). The CDR3 length is 14 residues. The germline gives CDR1 MNHNY, CDR2 SVGAGI (reference sequence). V was cut by 0 bases and J by 8 bases, with 11 bases left in between. The CDR3 region has the DNA TGTGCCAGCAGTTACTCTGTCCCGGGGGATGAGCAGTTCTTC. Translating it yields CASSYSVPGDEQFF.

The genes are TRBV9 and TRBJ2-1; D might be TRBD1 (6 bases). The length of the CDR3 is 15 residues. CDR1 and CDR2 (germline): SGDLS, YYNGEE. V was clipped by 4 bases and J by 0 bases, with 11 bases between them. The CDR3 sequence is CASSTTGSSYNEQFF. The DNA for the CDR3 is TGTGCCAGCAGCACCACAGGGAGCTCCTACAATGAGCAGTTCTTC. Full variable domain (outside the CDR3, taken from reference TRBV9 and TRBJ2-1): DSGVTQTPKHLITATGQRVTLRCSPRSGDLSVYWYQQSLDQGLQFLIQYYNGEERAKGNILERFSAQQFPDLHSELNLSSLELGDSALYFCASSTTGSSYNEQFFGPGTRLTVL.

The chain recombines TRBV23-1 with TRBJ1-2; a possible D gene is TRBD1 (5 bases). TRBV23-1 is an ORF; its function is uncertain. The V gene lost 4 bases and the J gene lost 4 bases, with 16 bases spanning the gap. The CDR3 has 15 residues. This CDR3 is CASSRDQGISYGYTF. In nucleotides, the CDR3 is TGCGCCAGCAGTCGCGACCAGGGAATTAGCTATGGCTACACCTTC.

The chain carries TRBV3-1 (or the pseudogene TRBV3-2) and TRBJ1-6, with D perhaps TRBD1 (6 bases). The CDR3 runs 16 residues. Germline-derived CDR1 and CDR2 are LGHDT and YNNKEL (reference sequence). V shed 4 bases and J shed 4 bases, with 14 bases lying between them. CDR3 residues: CASSPPSRGYNSPLHF. In DNA form, the CDR3 reads TGTGCCAGCAGCCCTCCATCCAGGGGTTATAATTCACCCCTCCACTTT.

The chain has TRBV6-2 or TRBV6-3 and TRBJ2-7; D uncertain. Trimming pared 3 bases from V and 5 bases from J, leaving 8 bases between. Germline V gene lookup returns CDR1 MNHEY and CDR2 SVGEGT. The CDR3 length is 12 residues. Here the CDR3 reads CASSYVGNEQYF. DNA for the CDR3: TGTGCCAGCAGTTATGTGGGTAACGAGCAGTACTTC.

This rearrangement joins TRBV6-1 to TRBJ2-5; TRBD1 matches 7 bases. Germline V gene data show CDR1 as MNHNS and CDR2 as SASEGT. The CDR3 runs to 15 residues. The V gene end was trimmed by 2 bases and the J gene end by 5 bases; junction bases not matched to a gene: 8. The CDR3 DNA follows: TGTGCCAGCAGTGAACTCAGTGGACAGGCGGAGACCCAGTACTTC. This sequence encodes CASSELSGQAETQYF.

The CDR3 reads CALGEFQDYGYTF. CDR3 nucleotides: TGTGCCCTAGGGGAGTTTCAAGACTATGGCTACACCTTC. The V call is TRBV10-3, the J call TRBJ1-2; tentatively, D is TRBD1 (5 bases). Germline V gene lookup returns CDR1 ENHRY and CDR2 SYGVKD. The ends were cut back, 11 bases at V and 3 bases at J, with 16 bases in the middle. The CDR3 loop spans 13 amino acids.

The chain carries TRBV7-2 and TRBJ2-7; D gene unclear. CDR3 length equals 15 residues. V lost 1 base, J lost 3 bases, and 13 bases lay in between. Looked up from germline, CDR1 is SGHTA and CDR2 is FQGNSA. CDR3 sequence: CASSLVNTVSYEQYF. The CDR3 DNA reads as TGTGCCAGCAGCTTAGTGAATACGGTCAGCTACGAGCAGTACTTC. Combining the CDR3 with reference TRBV7-2 and TRBJ2-7 gives the whole variable domain GAGVSQSPSNKVTEKGKDVELRCDPISGHTALYWYRQSLGQGLEFLIYFQGNSAPDKSGLPSDRFSAERTGGSVSTLTIQRTQQEDSAVYLCASSLVNTVSYEQYFGPGTRLTVT.

This clone was detected a few times. V and J are TRBV6-5 and TRBJ1-4; the D gene is possibly TRBD1 (6 bases). Trimming pared 8 bases from V and 8 bases from J, leaving 18 bases between. The germline V gene has CDR1 MNHEY and CDR2 SVGAGI. The CDR3 has 14 residues. The CDR3 coding sequence is TGTGCCAGCCGGTACGGGGGGGCGGGAGAAAAACTGTTTTTT. It translates to CASRYGGAGEKLFF.

V usage is TRBV12-3 or TRBV12-4 and J usage is TRBJ1-2, with D possibly matching TRBD1 (5 bases). The CDR3 totals 12 residues. Deletions cut 5 bases from V and 6 bases from J, with 10 bases between. The CDR3 spells CASSQWGDGYTF. The CDR3 DNA reads as TGTGCCAGCAGTCAGTGGGGGGATGGCTACACCTTC.

The gene calls are TRBV30 and TRBJ1-5, with TRBD1 matching over 8 bases. This CDR3 has 12 residues. Germline V gives CDR1 GTSNPN, CDR2 SVGIG (reference sequence). The V gene end was trimmed by 4 bases and the J gene end by 7 bases; junction bases not matched to a gene: 3. The chain's CDR3 is CAWNRGEQPQHF. The CDR3 DNA reads TGTGCCTGGAACAGGGGGGAGCAGCCCCAGCATTTT.

CDR3 bases: TGCGCCAGCAGCCAAGATCCCCAGCGGGTGGGCGGGGAGCTGTTTTTT. Its translation: CASSQDPQRVGGELFF. The chain links TRBV4-3 to TRBJ2-2; the D gene is possibly TRBD2 (6 bases). Germline assignment: CDR1 LGHNA and CDR2 YSLEER. V was clipped by 0 bases and J by 7 bases, with 15 bases between them. This CDR3 region has 16 residues.

The rearrangement links TRBV9 to TRBJ2-3; 10 nucleotides match TRBD2. Germline V gene data show CDR1 as SGDLS and CDR2 as YYNGEE. CDR3 size: 14 residues. Germline trimming cut 0 bases from V and 11 bases from J; bases unmatched to any gene: 6. CDR3 protein: CASSVGLAGALQYF. The CDR3 bases are TGTGCCAGCAGCGTAGGGCTAGCGGGGGCCCTGCAGTATTTT. Supplemented by reference TRBV9 and TRBJ2-3, the full variable domain reads DSGVTQTPKHLITATGQRVTLRCSPRSGDLSVYWYQQSLDQGLQFLIQYYNGEERAKGNILERFSAQQFPDLHSELNLSSLELGDSALYFCASSVGLAGALQYFGPGTRLTVL.

This CDR3 is CASSLTRLNTEAFF. The CDR3 DNA sequence: TGTGCCAGCAGCTTAACCAGACTAAACACTGAAGCTTTCTTT. This chain uses TRBV7-2 with TRBJ1-1; D unclear. Looked up from germline, CDR1 is SGHTA and CDR2 is FQGNSA. The CDR3 length is 14 residues. V was trimmed by 2 bases and J by 2 bases, leaving 9 bases between them. Supplemented by reference TRBV7-2 and TRBJ1-1, the full variable domain reads GAGVSQSPSNKVTEKGKDVELRCDPISGHTALYWYRQSLGQGLEFLIYFQGNSAPDKSGLPSDRFSAERTGGSVSTLTIQRTQQEDSAVYLCASSLTRLNTEAFFGQGTRLTVV.

The V gene is TRBV18, the J gene TRBJ1-6; D is possibly TRBD1 (6 bases). Trimming removed 2 bases from V and 0 bases from J, with 17 bases in between. The length of the CDR3 is 19 residues. Germline CDR1 reads KGHSH; CDR2 reads LQKENI. The CDR3 loop reads CASSPRRAGASSYNSPLHF. CDR3 coding DNA: TGTGCCAGCTCACCAAGGAGAGCAGGGGCAAGCTCCTATAATTCACCCCTCCACTTT.

The chain employs TRBV7-9 and TRBJ1-1, with TRBD1 identical over 8 bases. This CDR3 spans 18 amino acids. Per the germline V gene, CDR1 is SEHNR and CDR2 is FQNEAQ (reference sequence). J was trimmed by 0 bases and V by 2 bases; bases with no gene match: 11. This CDR3 is CASSLWGRGLTLNTEAFF. The DNA of the CDR3 is TGTGCCAGCAGCTTATGGGGCAGGGGGCTTACGCTGAACACTGAAGCTTTCTTT. Drawing the rest from reference TRBV7-9 and TRBJ1-1, the complete variable domain is DTGVSQNPRHKITKRGQNVTFRCDPISEHNRLYWYRQTLGQGPEFLTYFQNEAQLEKSRLLSDRFSAERPKGSFSTLEIQRTEQGDSAMYLCASSLWGRGLTLNTEAFFGQGTRLTVV.

V usage is TRBV14 and J usage is TRBJ2-7; D is perhaps TRBD1 (5 bases). CDR1 is SGHDN, CDR2 FVKESK, per germline. V lost 0 bases and J lost 3, with 21 bases in between. This CDR3 spans 18 amino acids. DNA for the CDR3: TGTGCCAGCAGCCAAGATGTCGACAGTCCCCTAGGAAACTACGAGCAGTACTTC. It encodes CASSQDVDSPLGNYEQYF.

With regard to this clone: The junction departs from germline at one end; a sequencing error may be responsible. The CDR3 protein is CATSRGRGSDQPQHF. Here the CDR3 DNA reads TGTGCCACCAGCAGAGGGAGAGGTAGCGATCAGCCCCAGCATTTT. The V call is TRBV15, the J call TRBJ1-5; D is ambiguous. The CDR3 loop spans 15 amino acids. Germline V gene lookup returns CDR1 LNHNV and CDR2 YYDKDF (reference sequence). The complete variable domain, with remaining parts taken from reference TRBV15 and TRBJ1-5, reads DAMVIQNPRYQVTQFGKPVTLSCSQTLNHNVMYWYQQKSSQAPKLLFHYYDKDFNNEADTPDNFQSRRPNTSFCFLDIRSPGLGDTAMYLCATSRGRGSDQPQHFGDGTRLSIL.

The chain combines TRBV7-2 with TRBJ1-1; TRBD1 might be the D (5 bases). The CDR3 is 14 amino acids. CDR1 SGHTA and CDR2 FQGNSA come from the germline V gene. Deletions cut 5 bases from V and 0 bases from J, with 10 bases between. CDR3 region: CASSPGGVNTEAFF. The CDR3 region has the DNA TGTGCCAGCAGCCCGGGAGGGGTGAACACTGAAGCTTTCTTT.